This paragraph reports one T cell receptor beta chain. The antigen remains unidentified. CDR1 is SGDLS and CDR2 is YYNGEE in the germline V gene. V gave up 4 bases and J gave up 4 bases, with 11 bases separating them. This CDR3 has 13 residues. It was with previously described methods and listed TCR primers that bulk TCR libraries were made. From the PCR reads, TCRdb called clonotypes with MiXCR, one entry per CDR3 protein. The data show 80,000 to 130,000 distinct CDR3 sequences, under 40% seen once. This sample is drawn from a study of molecular identifiers for immune sequencing clone quantification. Findings and caveats of the study: Identical barcode-sharing TCR molecules could lead to underestimated sizes for highly expanded clones.

The sequence derives from a human donor in good health. Some libraries in this study had Jurkat cell RNA spiked in. The chain combines TRBV9 with TRBJ1-1; a possible D gene is TRBD1 (6 bases). Specimen: naive CD8+ T cells from blood, with Jurkat cell RNA spiked in. The subset was: FACS-sorted CD8+CD4-CCR7+CD45RA+ naive T cells. The CDR3 loop reads CASSPQTGTEAFF. The CDR3, as DNA: TGTGCCAGCAGCCCACAGACAGGCACTGAAGCTTTCTTT.